This TCR beta chain stems from a study of neoadjuvant anti-PD-1 for oral cavity cancer (dated by TCRdb to about 2021). For the study in its entirety: Three to four biweekly doses of nivolumab at 3 mg/kg were mostly administered to patients before curative-intent surgical resection. Under RECIST 1.1, patients with complete response, partial response or stable disease were classed as responders, and patients with progression were classed as non-responders. For patients who did not progress, a fourth nivolumab dose was given around day 43, followed by definitive surgical resection on days 50-56. The parent correlative cohort included under 15 patients, with an approximately 30% response rate. On the study overall, not on this receptor specifically: Only a few patients per response group were included in the TCR analyses, and the authors called for validation in larger cohorts. A higher pretreatment blood Treg/Th17 ratio correlated with both higher pretreatment blood TCRbeta clonality and lower post-treatment tumor TCRbeta clonality. After neoadjuvant nivolumab, significantly higher T cell clonality (Gini index) was found within PBMCs in non-responders than in responders.

About this clone: Its specific antigen is unknown. There are no base qualities to consult, and no much larger clone falls within one base.

PBMC libraries used mostly approximately 0.5 ug of input genomic DNA for deep sequencing, with six replicates per sample. The immunoSEQ hsTCRbeta kit was used to prepare TCRbeta libraries, following the manufacturer's instructions. The completed libraries were mixed into a single pool at 3 nM, then sequenced with an Illumina NovaSeq 6000 S4 flow cell. In the authors' own workflow: The immunoSEQ Analyzer handled quality control and preprocessing of the raw data. The analysis was limited to productive rearrangements, and each clonotype was defined by a unique CDR3 amino acid sequence. Repertoire clonality was estimated as the Gini-Simpson index, which was computed with the R package tcR. Student's t test was used to compare Gini indices, and Pearson correlation was used to assess associations with tumor size change. In its TCRdb copy, this immuneACCESS table keeps in-frame sequences only and misses some clones. Where compared with another copy, unresolved V genes explain less than half of these, and the others have no known cause. The DNA gave D and trimming, while V, J and clone size come from that table. This sample is represented by 15,000 or so clones; around 69% of them were singletons. The top ten constitute about 2.7% of the sample.

There are 12 amino acids in the CDR3, from cysteine to phenylalanine inclusive. Only the CDR3 part of the read is kept: 36 bases, read in frame from the first base. CDR1 and CDR2, per the germline V gene, are SGHDN and FVKESK. V sheds 5 bases and J sheds 7 bases, leaving 10 bases between their ends. The sample's time point, from its label and the paper: before neoadjuvant nivolumab. None of the patients had received prior systemic or radiation treatment, and all were newly diagnosed with stage II-IVA oral cavity squamous cell carcinoma. The cohort was composed of patients with HPV-negative, locally advanced oral cavity squamous cell carcinoma. Peripheral blood mononuclear cells were analyzed directly, without maintenance or expansion in culture. Samples came from a longitudinal correlative study of a single-arm phase II trial of neoadjuvant nivolumab in oral cavity squamous cell carcinoma. Genomic DNA-based TCRbeta sequencing was performed on subject-matched pre- and post-treatment PBMCs and tumors from three responders and three non-responders. Peripheral blood mononuclear cells were collected before nivolumab treatment and were collected again after treatment, at the time of surgery. Genomic DNA was isolated from PBMCs using the Maxwell RSC DNA from Cells kit.

The TCR comes from a person aged 35-79 years with oral cavity squamous cell carcinoma. The material sequenced was PBMCs, taken before nivolumab (anti-PD-1) treatment. The chain is made from TRBV14 and TRBJ2-3; a tentative D call is TRBD2 (6 bases match). The CDR3 region reads CASSRDSHTQYF. At the DNA level, the sequence is TGTGCCAGCAGCAGGGACTCCCATACGCAGTATTTT.